This T cell receptor beta chain was observed in a study of cytomegalovirus exposure and HLA in healthy donors. About the study: Around 86 million unique TCRs, all from HLA-typed donors, were included in an early release of the data.

Per germline, CDR1 LNHDA and CDR2 SQIVND (reference sequence). CDR3 length: 14 residues. V was shortened by 7 bases and J by 3 bases, with 13 bases between the two germline ends. Study-wide findings and caveats: In a later analysis, at a false discovery rate of 0.05, 16,951 TCR beta sequences were associated with HLA alleles.

Concerning this clone itself: Its antigen remains unknown.

Both 60 Vbeta primers and 13 Jbeta primers went into the PCR. Only in-frame clones appear in the TCRdb table, and some are missing; sequencing was by immunoSEQ multiplex PCR. The sample records some 220,000 clones, about 80% being singletons. Sequenced material: PBMCs. The receptor comes from a woman in her sixties or seventies in good health and CMV-seropositive. V usage is TRBV19 and J usage is TRBJ1-5; D might be TRBD1 (6 bases). DNA of the CDR3: TGTGCCAGTACCACCGACAGGATCAATCAGCCCCAGCATTTT. Its protein is CASTTDRINQPQHF.